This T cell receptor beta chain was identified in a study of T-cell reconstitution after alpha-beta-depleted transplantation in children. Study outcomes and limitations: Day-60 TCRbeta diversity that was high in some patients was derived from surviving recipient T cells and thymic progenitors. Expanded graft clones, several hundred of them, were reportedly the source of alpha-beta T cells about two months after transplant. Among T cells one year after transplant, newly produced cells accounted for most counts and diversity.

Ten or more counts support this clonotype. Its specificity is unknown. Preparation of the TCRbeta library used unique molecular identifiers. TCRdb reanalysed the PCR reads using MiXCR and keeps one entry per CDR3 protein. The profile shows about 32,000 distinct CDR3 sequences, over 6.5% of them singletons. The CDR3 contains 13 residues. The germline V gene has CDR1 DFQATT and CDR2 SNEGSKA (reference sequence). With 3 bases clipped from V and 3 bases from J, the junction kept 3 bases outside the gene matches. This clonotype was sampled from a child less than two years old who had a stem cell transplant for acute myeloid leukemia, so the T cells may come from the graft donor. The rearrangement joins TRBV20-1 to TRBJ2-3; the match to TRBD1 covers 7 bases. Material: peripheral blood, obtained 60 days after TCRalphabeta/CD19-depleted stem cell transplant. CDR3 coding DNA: TGCAGTGCTAGGAACAGGGGAACAGATACGCAGTATTTT. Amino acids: CSARNRGTDTQYF.